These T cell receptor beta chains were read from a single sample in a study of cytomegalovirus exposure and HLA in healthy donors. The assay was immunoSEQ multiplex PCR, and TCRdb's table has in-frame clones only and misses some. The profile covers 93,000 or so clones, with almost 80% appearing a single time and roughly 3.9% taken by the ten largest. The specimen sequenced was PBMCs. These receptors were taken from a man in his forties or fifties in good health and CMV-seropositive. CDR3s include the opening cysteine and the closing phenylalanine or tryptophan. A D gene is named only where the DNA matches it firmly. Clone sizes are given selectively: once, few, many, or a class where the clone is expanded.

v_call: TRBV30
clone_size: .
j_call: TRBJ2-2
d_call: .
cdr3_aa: CAWMGAGELFF
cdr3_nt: TGTGCCTGGATGGGCGCCGGGGAGCTGTTTTTT

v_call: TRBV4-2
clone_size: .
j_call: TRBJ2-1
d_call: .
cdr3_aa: CASRLRDSTSEQFF
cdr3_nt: TGTGCCAGCAGGTTGCGGGACTCGACGTCGGAGCAGTTCTTC

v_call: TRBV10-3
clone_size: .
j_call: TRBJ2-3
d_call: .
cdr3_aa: CAISRQAALDTDTQYF
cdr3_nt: TGTGCCATCAGCCGACAGGCGGCCCTAGACACAGATACGCAGTATTTT

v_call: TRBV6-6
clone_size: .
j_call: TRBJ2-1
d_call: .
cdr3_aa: CASSPSRNEQFF
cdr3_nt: TGTGCCAGCAGCCCTAGTAGGAATGAGCAGTTCTTC

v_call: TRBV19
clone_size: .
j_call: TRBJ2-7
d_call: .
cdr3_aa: CASSSAGGTDEQYF
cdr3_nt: TGTGCCAGTAGTTCCGCCGGCGGGACCGACGAGCAGTACTTC

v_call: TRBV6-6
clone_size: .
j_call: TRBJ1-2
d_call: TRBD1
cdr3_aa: CASSRRQGSDGYTF
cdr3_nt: TGTGCCAGCAGCCGAAGACAGGGCTCTGATGGCTACACCTTC

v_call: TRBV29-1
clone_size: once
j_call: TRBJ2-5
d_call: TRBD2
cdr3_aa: CSVTGGETQYF
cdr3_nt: TGCAGCGTTACGGGGGGAGAGACCCAGTACTTC

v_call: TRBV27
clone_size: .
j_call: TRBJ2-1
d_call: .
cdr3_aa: CASSSLGARWFF
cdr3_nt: TGTGCCAGCAGTTCCCTGGGGGCCCGGTGGTTCTTC

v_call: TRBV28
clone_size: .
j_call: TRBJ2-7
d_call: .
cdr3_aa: CASSLGTSPRGSYEQYF
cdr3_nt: TGTGCCAGCAGTTTGGGCACTTCCCCCCGTGGCTCCTACGAGCAGTACTTC

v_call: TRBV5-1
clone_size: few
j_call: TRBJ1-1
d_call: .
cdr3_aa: CASSPDTLEAFF
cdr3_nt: TGCGCCAGCAGCCCGGACACGTTGGAAGCTTTCTTT

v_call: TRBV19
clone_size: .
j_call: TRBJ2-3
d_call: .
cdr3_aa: CASSIGQSTDTQYF
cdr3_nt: TGTGCCAGTAGTATAGGGCAGAGCACAGATACGCAGTATTTT

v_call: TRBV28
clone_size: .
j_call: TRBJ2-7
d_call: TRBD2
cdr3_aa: CASSLSGGGGEQYF
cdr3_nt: TGTGCCAGCAGTTTATCGGGGGGAGGAGGAGAGCAGTACTTC

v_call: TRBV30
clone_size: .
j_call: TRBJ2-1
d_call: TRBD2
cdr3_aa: CAWRRLAGGSSYNEQFF
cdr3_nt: TGTGCCTGGCGGCGGCTAGCGGGAGGGAGCTCCTACAATGAGCAGTTCTTC

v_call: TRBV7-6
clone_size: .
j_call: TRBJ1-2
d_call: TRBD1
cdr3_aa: CASSSGQKYGYTF
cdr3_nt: TGTGCCAGCAGCTCGGGACAGAAGTATGGCTACACCTTC

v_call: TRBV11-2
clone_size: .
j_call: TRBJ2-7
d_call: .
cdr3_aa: CASRRERAGSYEQYF
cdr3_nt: TGTGCCAGCAGAAGGGAGAGGGCCGGCTCCTACGAGCAGTACTTC

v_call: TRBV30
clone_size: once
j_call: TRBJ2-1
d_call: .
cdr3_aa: CAWSVSTFNEQFF
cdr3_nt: TGTGCCTGGAGTGTATCGACTTTCAATGAGCAGTTCTTC

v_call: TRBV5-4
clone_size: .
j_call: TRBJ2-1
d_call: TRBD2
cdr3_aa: CASSLVGGGEQFF
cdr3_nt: TGTGCCAGCAGCTTGGTCGGGGGGGGTGAGCAGTTCTTC

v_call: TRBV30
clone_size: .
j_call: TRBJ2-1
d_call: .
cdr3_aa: CAWSVLAAEQFF
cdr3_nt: TGTGCCTGGAGTGTACTAGCCGCTGAGCAGTTCTTC

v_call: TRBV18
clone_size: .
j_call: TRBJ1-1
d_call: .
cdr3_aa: CASSPGRMNTEAFF
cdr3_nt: TGTGCCAGCTCACCAGGCAGGATGAACACTGAAGCTTTCTTT

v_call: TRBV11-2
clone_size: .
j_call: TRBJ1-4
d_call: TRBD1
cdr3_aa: CASSMSPRGRGSNEKLFF
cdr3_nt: TGTGCCAGCAGCATGTCACCCAGGGGGAGAGGTTCGAATGAAAAACTGTTTTTT

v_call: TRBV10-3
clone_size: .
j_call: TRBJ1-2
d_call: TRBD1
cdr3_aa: CAIKTTGDRGYTF
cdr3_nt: TGTGCCATTAAAACGACAGGGGATCGTGGCTACACCTTC

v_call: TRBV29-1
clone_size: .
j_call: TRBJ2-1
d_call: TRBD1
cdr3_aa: CSVDGTGLYNEQFF
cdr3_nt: TGCAGCGTTGACGGGACAGGGCTCTACAATGAGCAGTTCTTC

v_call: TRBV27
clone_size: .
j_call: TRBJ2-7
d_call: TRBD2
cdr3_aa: CASSSPGSGRSYEQYF
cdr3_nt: TGTGCCAGCAGTTCCCCGGGTAGCGGGAGATCCTACGAGCAGTACTTC

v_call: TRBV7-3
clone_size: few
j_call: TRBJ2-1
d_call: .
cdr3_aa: CASSLVETNYNEQFF
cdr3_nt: TGTGCCAGCAGCTTAGTGGAGACGAACTACAATGAGCAGTTCTTC

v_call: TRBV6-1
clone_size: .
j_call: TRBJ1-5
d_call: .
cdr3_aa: CASSEGWGGFGKPQHF
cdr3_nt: TGTGCCAGCAGTGAAGGGTGGGGAGGCTTTGGGAAGCCCCAGCATTTT

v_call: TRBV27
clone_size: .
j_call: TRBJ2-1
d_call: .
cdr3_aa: CASSLAQAYNEQFF
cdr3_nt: TGTGCCAGCAGTTTAGCACAGGCATACAATGAGCAGTTCTTC

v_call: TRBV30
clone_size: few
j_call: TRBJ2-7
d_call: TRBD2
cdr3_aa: CAWRDLAGDSYEQYF
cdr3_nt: TGTGCCTGGAGGGACCTAGCGGGAGACTCCTACGAGCAGTACTTC

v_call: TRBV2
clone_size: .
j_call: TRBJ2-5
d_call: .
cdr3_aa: CASKRVQETQYF
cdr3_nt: TGTGCCAGCAAGCGGGTACAAGAGACCCAGTACTTC

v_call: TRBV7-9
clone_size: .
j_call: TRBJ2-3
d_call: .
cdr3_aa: CSSSPSDTQYF
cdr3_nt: TGTTCCAGCAGCCCGAGTGATACGCAGTATTTT

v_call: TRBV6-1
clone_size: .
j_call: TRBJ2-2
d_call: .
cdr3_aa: CASSVGLGNTGELFF
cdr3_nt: TGTGCCAGCAGTGTAGGACTCGGGAACACCGGGGAGCTGTTTTTT

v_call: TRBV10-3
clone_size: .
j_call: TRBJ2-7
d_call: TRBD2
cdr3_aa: CAISSSSGSFYEQYF
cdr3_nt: TGTGCCATCAGTTCGTCTAGCGGGAGTTTCTACGAGCAGTACTTC

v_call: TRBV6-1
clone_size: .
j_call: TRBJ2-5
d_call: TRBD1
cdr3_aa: CASSADRAETQYF
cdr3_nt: TGTGCCAGCAGTGCGGACAGGGCCGAGACCCAGTACTTC

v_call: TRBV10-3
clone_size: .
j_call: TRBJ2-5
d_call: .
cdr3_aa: CAISERQIQETQYF
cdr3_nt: TGTGCCATCAGTGAACGACAGATTCAAGAGACCCAGTACTTC

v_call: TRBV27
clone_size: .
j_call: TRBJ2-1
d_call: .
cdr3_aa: CASRPLVEYNEQFF
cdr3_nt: TGTGCCAGCAGACCATTGGTAGAGTACAATGAGCAGTTCTTC

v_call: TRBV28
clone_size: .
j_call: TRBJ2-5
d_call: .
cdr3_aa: CASSGQFQETQYF
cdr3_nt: TGTGCCAGCAGTGGCCAGTTCCAAGAGACCCAGTACTTC

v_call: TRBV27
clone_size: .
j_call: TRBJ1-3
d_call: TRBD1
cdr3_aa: CASSLPKRQGAHGNTIYF
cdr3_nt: TGTGCCAGCAGTTTACCGAAAAGACAGGGGGCGCATGGAAACACCATATATTTT

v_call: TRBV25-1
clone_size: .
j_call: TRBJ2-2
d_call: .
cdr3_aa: CASSETPGVGELFF
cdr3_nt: TGTGCCAGCAGTGAAACGCCAGGTGTCGGGGAGCTGTTTTTT

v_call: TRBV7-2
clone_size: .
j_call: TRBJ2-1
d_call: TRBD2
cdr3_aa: CASSPGLAVNEQFF
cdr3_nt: TGTGCCAGCAGCCCCGGACTAGCTGTCAATGAGCAGTTCTTC

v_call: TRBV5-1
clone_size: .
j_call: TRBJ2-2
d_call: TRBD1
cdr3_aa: CASKTKTGRTGELFF
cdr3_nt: TGCGCCAGCAAGACCAAGACAGGGAGAACCGGGGAGCTGTTTTTT

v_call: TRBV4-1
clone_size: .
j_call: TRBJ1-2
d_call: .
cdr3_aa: CASSQDPAGSMFSIYGYTF
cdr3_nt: TGCGCCAGCAGCCAAGATCCGGCGGGGAGCATGTTTAGTATCTATGGCTACACCTTC

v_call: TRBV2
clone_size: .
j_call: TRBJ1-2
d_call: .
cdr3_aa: CASSEIGGVRGYTF
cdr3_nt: TGTGCCAGCAGTGAAATCGGGGGTGTTCGGGGCTACACCTTC

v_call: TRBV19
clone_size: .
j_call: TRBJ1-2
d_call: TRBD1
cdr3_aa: CASTRDRTNYGYTF
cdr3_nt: TGTGCCAGTACCAGGGACAGAACTAACTATGGCTACACCTTC

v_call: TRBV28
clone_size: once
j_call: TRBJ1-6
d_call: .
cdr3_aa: CASSLGGVDSPLHF
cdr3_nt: TGTGCCAGCAGTTTAGGGGGCGTGGATTCACCCCTCCACTTT

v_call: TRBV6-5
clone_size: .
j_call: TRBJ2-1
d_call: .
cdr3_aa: CASSLINRASNEQFF
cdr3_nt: TGTGCCAGCAGTTTAATTAACAGGGCGTCTAATGAGCAGTTCTTC

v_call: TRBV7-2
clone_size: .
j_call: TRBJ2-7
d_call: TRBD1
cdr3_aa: CASSPGGQGSYEQYF
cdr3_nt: TGTGCCAGCAGCCCTGGGGGACAGGGGTCCTACGAGCAGTACTTC

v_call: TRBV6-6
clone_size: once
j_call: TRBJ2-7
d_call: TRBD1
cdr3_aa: CASSSGQGNPYEQYF
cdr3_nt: TGTGCCAGCAGTTCCGGACAGGGGAATCCCTACGAGCAGTACTTC

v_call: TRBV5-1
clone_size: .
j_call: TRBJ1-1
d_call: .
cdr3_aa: CASSRSANTEAFF
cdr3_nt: TGCGCCAGCAGCCGCAGCGCGAACACTGAAGCTTTCTTT

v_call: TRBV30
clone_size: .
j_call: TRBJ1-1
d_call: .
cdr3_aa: CAWTPVNTEAFF
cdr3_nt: TGTGCCTGGACCCCAGTGAACACTGAAGCTTTCTTT

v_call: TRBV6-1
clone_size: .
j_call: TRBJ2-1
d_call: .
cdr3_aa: CASRRDLSSYNEQFF
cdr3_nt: TGTGCCAGCAGGAGGGACTTGAGCTCCTACAATGAGCAGTTCTTC

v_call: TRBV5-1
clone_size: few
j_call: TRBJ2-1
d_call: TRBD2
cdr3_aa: CASSVILAGDGYNEQFF
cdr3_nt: TGCGCCAGCAGCGTAATCTTAGCGGGAGATGGTTACAATGAGCAGTTCTTC

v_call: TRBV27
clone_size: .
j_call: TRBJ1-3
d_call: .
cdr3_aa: CASSGHGAGNTIYF
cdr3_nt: TGTGCCAGCAGTGGGCACGGGGCTGGAAACACCATATATTTT

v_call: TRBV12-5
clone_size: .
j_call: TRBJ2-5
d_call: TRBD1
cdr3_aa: CASGSGQGETQYF
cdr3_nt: TGTGCTAGTGGTTCGGGACAGGGAGAGACCCAGTACTTC

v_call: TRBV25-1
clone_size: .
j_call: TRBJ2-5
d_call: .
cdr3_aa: CASSEYTAGPLDTQYF
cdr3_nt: TGTGCCAGCAGTGAATATACGGCAGGGCCCCTTGATACCCAGTACTTC

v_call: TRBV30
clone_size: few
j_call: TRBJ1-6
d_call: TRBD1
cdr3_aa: CAYVTYPGQGQRALHF
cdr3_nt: TGTGCCTACGTAACCTATCCGGGACAGGGCCAGAGGGCCCTCCACTTT

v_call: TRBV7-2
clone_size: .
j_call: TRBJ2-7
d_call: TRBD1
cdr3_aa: CASYPGTGNYEQYF
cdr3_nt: TGTGCCAGCTATCCTGGGACAGGGAATTACGAGCAGTACTTC

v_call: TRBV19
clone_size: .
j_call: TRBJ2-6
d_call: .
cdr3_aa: CASSVTQEYSGANVLTF
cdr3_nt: TGTGCCAGTAGTGTCACACAGGAATACTCTGGGGCCAACGTCCTGACTTTC

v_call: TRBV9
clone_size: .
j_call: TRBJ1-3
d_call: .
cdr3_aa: CASSAQSGNTIYF
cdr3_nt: TGTGCCAGCAGCGCGCAGTCCGGAAACACCATATATTTT

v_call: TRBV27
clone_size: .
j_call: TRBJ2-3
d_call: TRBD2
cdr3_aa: CASSLAASGASTDTQYF
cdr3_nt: TGTGCCAGCAGTTTAGCGGCTAGCGGGGCTAGCACAGATACGCAGTATTTT

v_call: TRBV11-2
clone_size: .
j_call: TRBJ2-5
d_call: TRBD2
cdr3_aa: CASSPRLRLAGGQETQYF
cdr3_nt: TGTGCCAGCAGCCCCCGTCTACGACTAGCGGGAGGACAAGAGACCCAGTACTTC